A single sample gave rise to the 30 T cell receptor beta chains below, sequenced in a study of shared T cell receptors in the human thymus. Repertoires were generated with immunoSEQ multiplex PCR, while TCRdb's copy carries only in-frame clones and drops some. This table has roughly 700,000 clones, 88% appearing once. These same data were also listed under a study on human thymus T cells.

Material for sequencing was thymocytes. Receptor source: a boy in the first two years of life with a congenital heart defect.

This sequence joins TRBV7-3 and TRBJ2-1; weak D call: TRBD2 (11 bases). Trimming shortened V by 5 bases and J by 0 bases, and 38 bases separated the two germline ends. CDR1 and CDR2 (germline): SGHTA, FQGTGA. This CDR3 region has 24 residues. This CDR3 reads CASSISRDRGRTSGGPSSYNEQFF. DNA for the CDR3: TGTGCCAGCAGCATAAGCCGGGACAGGGGTAGAACTAGCGGGGGACCAAGCTCCTACAATGAGCAGTTCTTC.

V usage is TRBV12-5 and J usage is TRBJ1-5; D is ambiguous. Germline V gene data show CDR1 as LGHNT and CDR2 as FRNRAP. The length of the CDR3 is 13 residues. V lost 1 base, J lost 4 bases, and 5 bases lay in between. This CDR3 reads CASGLGENQPQHF. In nucleotides, the CDR3 is TGTGCTAGTGGTTTGGGAGAGAATCAGCCCCAGCATTTT. Combining the CDR3 with reference TRBV12-5 and TRBJ1-5 gives the whole variable domain DARVTQTPRHKVTEMGQEVTMRCQPILGHNTVFWYRQTMMQGLELLAYFRNRAPLDDSGMPKDRFSAEMPDATLATLKIQPSEPRDSAVYFCASGLGENQPQHFGDGTRLSIL.

This chain connects TRBV5-1 to TRBJ2-1; 14 nucleotides align to TRBD2. V was clipped by 6 bases and J by 8 bases; unmatched bases: 7. This CDR3 is built from 15 residues. Germline CDR1 is SGHRS and CDR2 is YFSETQ. The CDR3 loop is CASNLGLAGVDEQFF. CDR3 DNA: TGCGCCAGCAACCTGGGACTAGCGGGAGTGGATGAGCAGTTCTTC.

J is TRBJ2-5 and V is TRBV7-9, with D possibly matching TRBD2 (5 bases). Germline lookup yields CDR1 SEHNR and CDR2 FQNEAQ (reference sequence). The length of the CDR3 is 13 residues. Trimming left V 5 bases short and J 5 bases short, with 12 bases between. CDR3 loop: CASSRPTGETQYF. As DNA, the CDR3 is TGTGCCAGCAGCCGCCCCACGGGGGAGACCCAGTACTTC.

The chain joins TRBV18 to TRBJ1-1, with a weak D call TRBD1 (5 bases). Trimming removed 6 bases from V and 5 bases from J, with 13 bases in between. The CDR3 is made up of 13 amino acids. Germline loops: CDR1 KGHSH, CDR2 LQKENI. CDR3 bases: TGTGCCAGCTCCAGGAGGGGTGGAACTGAAGCTTTCTTT. Amino acid sequence: CASSRRGGTEAFF.

The CDR3 bases are TGCGCCAGCAGTGGATCGGGTCCTGGTGTCCACAATGAGCAGTTCTTC. Protein product: CASSGSGPGVHNEQFF. The chain carries TRBV10-2 and TRBJ2-1; D is uncertain. Trimming shortened V by 4 bases and J by 5 bases, and 18 bases separated the two germline ends. Per the germline V gene, CDR1 is WSHSY and CDR2 is SAAADI. The length of the CDR3 is 16 residues.

The rearrangement links TRBV7-6 to TRBJ1-1; TRBD1 matches at 8 bases. This CDR3 is built from 16 residues. The germline V gene has CDR1 SGHVS and CDR2 FNYEAQ. V lost 4 bases and J lost 0; bases outside the gene matches: 7. The CDR3 region is CASSSVTGAMNTEAFF. The CDR3 region has the DNA TGTGCCAGCAGCTCGGTGACAGGGGCAATGAACACTGAAGCTTTCTTT. Full variable domain (outside the CDR3, taken from reference TRBV7-6 and TRBJ1-1): GAGVSQSPRYKVTKRGQDVALRCDPISGHVSLYWYRQALGQGPEFLTYFNYEAQQDKSGLPNDRFSAERPEGSISTLTIQRTEQRDSAMYRCASSSVTGAMNTEAFFGQGTRLTVV.

The DNA of the CDR3 is TGCGCCAGCAGCTGGAGGGGTAATTTGGGGGACAATGAGCAGTTCTTC. Protein sequence: CASSWRGNLGDNEQFF. The genes are TRBV5-1 and TRBJ2-1, with a possible D match to TRBD2 (6 bases). The CDR3 runs to 16 residues. In germline, CDR1 is SGHRS, CDR2 YFSETQ. V was cut by 3 bases and J by 5 bases, with 18 bases left in between.

In this sample, this clone turned up once. This chain joins TRBV6-1 and TRBJ1-5, with D tentatively TRBD1 (6 bases). Per the germline V gene, CDR1 is MNHNS and CDR2 is SASEGT. The CDR3 has 16 amino acids. V was trimmed by 2 bases and J by 0 bases, leaving 11 bases between them. CDR3 nucleotide sequence: TGTGCCAGCAGTGAAAACAGGGCCTATAGCAATCAGCCCCAGCATTTT. Residues: CASSENRAYSNQPQHF.

The genes are TRBV11-2 and TRBJ1-2; D possibly corresponds to TRBD1 (6 bases). From germline, CDR1 is SGHAT and CDR2 FQNNGV. V lost 1 base and J 0 bases, leaving 15 bases between the germline ends. This CDR3 region has 17 residues. The CDR3 bases are TGTGCCAGCAGCTTAGTGTTTGCGACAGGTCCTAACTATGGCTACACCTTC. As protein: CASSLVFATGPNYGYTF.

The rearrangement joins TRBV12-5 to TRBJ1-1, with 7 bases fitting TRBD1. Trimming at V came to 1 base and at J to 4 bases, leaving 3 bases not matched to a gene. Per germline, CDR1 LGHNT and CDR2 FRNRAP. There are 14 residues in the CDR3. The CDR3 here is CASGLAPGGTEAFF. The CDR3 DNA follows: TGTGCTAGTGGTTTGGCCCCAGGGGGCACTGAAGCTTTCTTT.

The chain carries TRBV7-3 and TRBJ2-1, with D possibly matching TRBD1 (6 bases). Germline values: CDR1 SGHTA, CDR2 FQGTGA. The CDR3 consists of 14 residues. V was pared by 5 bases and J by 8 bases, with 16 bases between. CDR3 in amino acids: CASSLRGRGYEQFF. CDR3 nucleotides: TGTGCCAGCAGCCTAAGAGGTAGGGGGTATGAGCAGTTCTTC.

The CDR3 protein is CASSKTGLPGELFF. The CDR3 DNA reads TGTGCCAGCAGTAAGACAGGGTTGCCCGGGGAGCTGTTTTTT. The chain carries TRBV28 and TRBJ2-2; the match to TRBD1 covers 7 bases. CDR1 and CDR2 (germline): MDHEN, SYDVKM. The CDR3 sequence is 14 residues long. V lost 5 bases to trimming and J lost 6 bases; unmatched junction nucleotides: 6.

The V and J genes are TRBV28 and TRBJ1-2; TRBD1 is a possible D gene (5 bases). Germline V gene data show CDR1 as MDHEN and CDR2 as SYDVKM. Trimming removed 2 bases from V and 2 bases from J, with 6 bases in between. The length of the CDR3 is 13 residues. In nucleotides, the CDR3 is TGTGCCAGCAGTTTAAAGGGGAACTATGGCTACACCTTC. It encodes CASSLKGNYGYTF.

This clone was counted once. The V and J genes are TRBV5-1 and TRBJ2-2; 7 bases are a match to TRBD2. The trim removed 5 bases at V and 5 bases at J, leaving 15 bases unmatched. In germline, CDR1 is SGHRS, CDR2 YFSETQ. The CDR3 is 17 residues long. The CDR3 nucleotides read TGCGCCAGCAGTTTAGGTGTTTCGCGCGGGAGTACCGGGGAGCTGTTTTTT. Its translation is CASSLGVSRGSTGELFF.

V and J are TRBV7-8 and TRBJ1-4; 8 bases match TRBD1. CDR3 length equals 15 residues. The V gene end was trimmed by 5 bases and the J gene end by 8 bases; junction bases not matched to a gene: 10. Germline CDR1 reads SGHVS; CDR2 reads FQNEAQ. The CDR3 is CASSGETGVGEKLFF. The CDR3 DNA is TGTGCCAGCAGCGGCGAGACAGGGGTAGGAGAAAAACTGTTTTTT.

V and J are TRBV19 and TRBJ2-7; D possibly corresponds to TRBD1 (5 bases). The length of the CDR3 is 13 residues. Germline-derived CDR1 and CDR2 are LNHDA and SQIVND (reference sequence). The V gene lost 4 bases and the J gene lost 6 bases, with 13 bases spanning the gap. The CDR3 protein is CASSSGDSPEQYF. Here the CDR3 DNA reads TGTGCCAGTAGTAGCGGCGACAGCCCCGAGCAGTACTTC.

This clone was counted a single time. CDR3 loop: CASSLQPSGLAGRSYEQYF. The CDR3 DNA reads as TGTGCCAGCAGTTTACAACCTTCCGGACTAGCGGGGAGATCCTACGAGCAGTACTTC. This chain links TRBV28 with TRBJ2-7; 12 bases agree with TRBD2. V trimming: 2 bases; J trimming: 1 base; junction bases outside the gene matches: 12. Germline V gene sequence: CDR1 MDHEN, CDR2 SYDVKM. The CDR3 extends over 19 amino acids.

The CDR3, as DNA: TGTGCCAGCAGCCCCGGGACTAGCTACAATGAGCAGTTCTTC. Amino acids: CASSPGTSYNEQFF. This chain connects TRBV9 to TRBJ2-1; TRBD2 matches 8 bases. The V segment lost 4 bases and the J segment 3 bases; nucleotides outside the gene matches: 3. The CDR3 contains 14 residues. Germline CDR1 SGDLS, CDR2 YYNGEE.

This chain joins TRBV19 and TRBJ1-2; possible D gene TRBD1, 5 bases. Trimming left V 3 bases short and J 5 bases short, with 13 bases between. CDR1 LNHDA and CDR2 SQIVND come from the germline V gene (reference sequence). CDR3 length equals 14 residues. CDR3 sequence (DNA): TGTGCCAGTAGTATCGCCCTAACAGGTTATGGCTACACCTTC. Amino acid sequence: CASSIALTGYGYTF.

The chain joins TRBV29-1 to TRBJ1-1, with D uncertain. From germline, CDR1 is SQVTM and CDR2 ANQGSEA. The V and J ends lost 5 bases and 0 bases respectively, with 19 bases between them. The CDR3 spans 16 residues. The CDR3: CSVSSPNDNMNTEAFF. DNA of the CDR3: TGCAGCGTTTCGAGCCCAAACGACAACATGAACACTGAAGCTTTCTTT.

The chain has TRBV7-2 and TRBJ2-1; no clear D. V lost 2 bases and J 0 bases, leaving 11 bases between the germline ends. The germline gives CDR1 SGHTA, CDR2 FQGNSA. CDR3 length: 16 residues. CDR3: CASSLRSLSSYNEQFF. DNA of the CDR3: TGTGCCAGCAGCTTAAGGAGCTTATCCTCCTACAATGAGCAGTTCTTC.

V gene TRBV7-9 combines with J gene TRBJ1-5; 11 bases match TRBD1. In germline, CDR1 is SEHNR, CDR2 FQNEAQ (reference sequence). The CDR3 loop spans 17 amino acids. Germline trimming cut 5 bases from V and 4 bases from J; bases unmatched to any gene: 10. The CDR3 loop reads CASSPDRGPKGNQPQHF. The CDR3 nucleotides read TGTGCCAGCAGCCCGGACAGGGGGCCAAAGGGTAATCAGCCCCAGCATTTT.

The chain recombines TRBV29-1 with TRBJ2-7; D unclear. CDR1 is SQVTM and CDR2 is ANQGSEA in the germline V gene. This CDR3 has 16 residues. Trimming left V 7 bases short and J 0 bases short, with 22 bases between. CDR3 sequence: CSATAGGHSSSYEQYF. CDR3 DNA: TGCAGCGCCACGGCTGGTGGGCACTCAAGCTCCTACGAGCAGTACTTC.

The V gene is TRBV4-1, the J gene TRBJ2-5; possibly TRBD2 for D (5 bases). The J call is uncertain, as TRBJ2-7 better fits the DNA end. Germline CDR1 and CDR2: MGHRA and YSYEKL. The CDR3 extends over 16 amino acids. Here the CDR3 reads CASSHGAAPRGYEQYF. The CDR3 coding sequence is TGCGCCAGCAGCCACGGTGCGGCCCCACGGGGTTACGAGCAGTACTTC.

Remarks on this clone: Other DNA variants within this sample encode the same CDR3. V usage is TRBV14 and J usage is TRBJ2-7; 9 nucleotides match TRBD2. The CDR3 totals 15 residues. J lost 1 base, V lost 2 bases, and 3 bases had no gene match. The germline CDR1 and CDR2 sequences are SGHDN and FVKESK. The CDR3 nucleotides are TGTGCCAGCAGCCAACGACTAGCGGCATCCTACGAGCAGTACTTC. Its protein product is CASSQRLAASYEQYF. The entire variable domain, with the rest obtained from reference TRBV14 and TRBJ2-7, is as follows: EAGVTQFPSHSVIEKGQTVTLRCDPISGHDNLYWYRRVMGKEIKFLLHFVKESKQDESGMPNNRFLAERTGGTYSTLKVQPAELEDSGVYFCASSQRLAASYEQYFGPGTRLTVT.

The chain uses TRBV5-1 and TRBJ2-2, with 10 positions matching TRBD2. CDR3 length: 19 residues. V lost 1 base and J lost 3; bases outside the gene matches: 12. Looked up from germline, CDR1 is SGHRS and CDR2 is YFSETQ. CDR3 sequence (DNA): TGCGCCAGCAGCTTGCAACAGGGCGGGACTAGCGTTTACACCGGGGAGCTGTTTTTT. This translates into CASSLQQGGTSVYTGELFF.

The chain links TRBV19 to TRBJ2-7, with 7 bases identical to TRBD1. This CDR3 has 15 amino acids. Germline V gene sequence: CDR1 LNHDA, CDR2 SQIVND (reference sequence). The ends lost 5 bases at V and 5 bases at J; junction bases unmatched: 12. The CDR3 is CASSGETGKFHEQYF. In DNA form, the CDR3 reads TGTGCCAGTAGTGGAGAGACAGGGAAGTTCCACGAGCAGTACTTC.

The gene calls are TRBV28 and TRBJ1-3, with TRBD1 matching over 7 bases. With V trimmed by 6 bases and J by 1 base, 3 bases remained unmatched. The V gene's germline CDR1 is MDHEN and CDR2 SYDVKM. This CDR3 comprises 14 residues. The chain's CDR3 is CASRTTGSGNTIYF. DNA for the CDR3: TGTGCCAGCAGGACGACAGGGTCTGGAAACACCATATATTTT.

The CDR3 spells CASSNEEETQYF. The CDR3 DNA follows: TGTGCCAGCAGCAATGAGGAAGAGACCCAGTACTTC. The rearrangement links TRBV6-5 to TRBJ2-5; no definite D call. Germline CDR1 and CDR2: MNHEY and SVGAGI. The V gene lost 6 bases and the J gene lost 3 bases, with 8 bases spanning the gap. The CDR3 length is 12 residues.